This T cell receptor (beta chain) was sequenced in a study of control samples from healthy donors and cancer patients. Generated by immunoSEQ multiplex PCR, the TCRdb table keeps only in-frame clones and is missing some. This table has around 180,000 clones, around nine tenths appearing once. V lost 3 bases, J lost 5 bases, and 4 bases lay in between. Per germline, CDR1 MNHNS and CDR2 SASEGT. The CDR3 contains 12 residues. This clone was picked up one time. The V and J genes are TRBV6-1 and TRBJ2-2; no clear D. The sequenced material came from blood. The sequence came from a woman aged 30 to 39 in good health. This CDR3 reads CASSDWTGELFF. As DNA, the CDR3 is TGTGCCAGCAGTGATTGGACCGGGGAGCTGTTTTTT.